This T cell receptor (beta chain) was obtained from a study of blood T cells in healthy people across ages. Points from the study as a whole: Long-lived donors carried more naive CD4+ cells and greater diversity than aged donors.

A J-beta primer mix and a sample-barcoded 5' primer were used in a second PCR of roughly 7 to 12 cycles. CDR3-containing paired-end reads numbering at least 2.5 million came from each sample. TCRdb recomputed calls from the 5' RACE reads with MiXCR, one row per CDR3 protein. The table shows over a million distinct CDR3 sequences, with 35% to 45% occurring only once. The CDR3 length is 16 residues. Germline V gene lookup returns CDR1 SGHVS and CDR2 FQNEAQ. The trim removed 4 bases at V and 4 bases at J, leaving 12 bases unmatched. In each sample, at least 7 million PBMCs were isolated. As for this clonotype: Its target is unknown.

Sequenced material: blood. The V gene is TRBV7-8, the J gene TRBJ2-7, with 8 bases matching TRBD1. The sequence was obtained from a woman aged 18 to 35 in good health. CDR3 DNA sequence: TGTGCCAGCAGCTCCATTCTAGGGCAGGGGGCTTACGAGCAGTACTTC. This translates into CASSSILGQGAYEQYF.